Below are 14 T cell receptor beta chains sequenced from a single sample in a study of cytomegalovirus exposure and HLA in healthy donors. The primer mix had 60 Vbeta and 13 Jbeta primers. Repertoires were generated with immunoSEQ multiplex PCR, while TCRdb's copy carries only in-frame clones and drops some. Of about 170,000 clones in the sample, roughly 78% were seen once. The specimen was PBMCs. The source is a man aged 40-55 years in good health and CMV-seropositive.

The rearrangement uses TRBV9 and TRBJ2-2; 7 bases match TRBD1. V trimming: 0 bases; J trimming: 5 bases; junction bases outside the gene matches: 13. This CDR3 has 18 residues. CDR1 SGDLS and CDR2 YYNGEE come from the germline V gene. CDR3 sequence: CASSVELTGARFTGELFF. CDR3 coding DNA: TGTGCCAGCAGCGTAGAGCTAACAGGGGCTCGCTTTACCGGGGAGCTGTTTTTT.

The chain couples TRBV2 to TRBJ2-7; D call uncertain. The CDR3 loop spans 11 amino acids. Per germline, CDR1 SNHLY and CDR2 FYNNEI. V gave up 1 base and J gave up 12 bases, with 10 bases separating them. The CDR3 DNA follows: TGTGCCAGCAGTGAAGGGGTAGCTTTGTACTTC. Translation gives CASSEGVALYF.

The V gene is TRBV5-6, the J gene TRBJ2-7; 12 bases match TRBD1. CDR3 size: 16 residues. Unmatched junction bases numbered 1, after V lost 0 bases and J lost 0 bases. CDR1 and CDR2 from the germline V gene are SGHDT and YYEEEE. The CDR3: CASSLVGQGASYEQYF. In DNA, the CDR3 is TGTGCCAGCAGCTTGGTGGGACAGGGGGCCTCCTACGAGCAGTACTTC.

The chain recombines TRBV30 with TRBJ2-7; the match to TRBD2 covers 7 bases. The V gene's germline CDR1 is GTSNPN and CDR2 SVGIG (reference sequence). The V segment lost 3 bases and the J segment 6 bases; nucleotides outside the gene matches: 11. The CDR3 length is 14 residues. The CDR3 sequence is CAWRSGGTFGEQYF. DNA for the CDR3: TGTGCCTGGAGATCGGGGGGTACCTTTGGCGAGCAGTACTTC.

In nucleotides, the CDR3 is TGTGCCATCAGGGGACAGGGGGAGCCCCAGCATTTT. Its protein is CAIRGQGEPQHF. The J gene is TRBJ1-5, the V gene TRBV10-3, with 11 bases fitting TRBD1. The CDR3 is 12 amino acids. The ends lost 6 bases at V and 8 bases at J; junction bases unmatched: 0. CDR1 ENHRY and CDR2 SYGVKD come from the germline V gene.

The CDR3 spells CASSSWGQGSSYNSPLHF. The CDR3 coding sequence is TGTGCCAGCAGCTCCTGGGGACAGGGGAGCTCCTATAATTCACCCCTCCACTTT. The V call is TRBV5-6, the J call TRBJ1-6; 10 bases map to TRBD1. Germline V gene data show CDR1 as SGHDT and CDR2 as YYEEEE. Trimming cost V 3 bases and J 0 bases; bases outside gene matches: 6. The CDR3 runs 18 residues.

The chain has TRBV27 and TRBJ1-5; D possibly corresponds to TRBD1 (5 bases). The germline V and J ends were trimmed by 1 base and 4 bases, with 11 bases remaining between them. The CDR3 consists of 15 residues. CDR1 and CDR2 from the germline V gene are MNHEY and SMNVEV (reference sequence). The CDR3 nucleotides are TGTGCCAGCAGTTTATTAACAGGCCCTAATCAGCCCCAGCATTTT. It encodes CASSLLTGPNQPQHF.

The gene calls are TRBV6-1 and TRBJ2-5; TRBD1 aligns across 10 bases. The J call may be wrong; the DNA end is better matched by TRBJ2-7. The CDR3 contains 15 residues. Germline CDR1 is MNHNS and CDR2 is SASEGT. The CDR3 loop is CASSALGTGDYEQYF. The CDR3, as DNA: TGTGCCAGCAGTGCCCTCGGGACAGGGGATTACGAGCAGTACTTC.

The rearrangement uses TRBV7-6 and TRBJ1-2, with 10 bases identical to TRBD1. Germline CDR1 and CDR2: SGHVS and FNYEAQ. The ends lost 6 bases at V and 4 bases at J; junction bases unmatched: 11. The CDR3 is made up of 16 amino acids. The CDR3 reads CASSYRRDRGTYGYTF. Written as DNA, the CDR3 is TGTGCCAGCAGTTACCGCCGGGACAGGGGTACCTATGGCTACACCTTC.

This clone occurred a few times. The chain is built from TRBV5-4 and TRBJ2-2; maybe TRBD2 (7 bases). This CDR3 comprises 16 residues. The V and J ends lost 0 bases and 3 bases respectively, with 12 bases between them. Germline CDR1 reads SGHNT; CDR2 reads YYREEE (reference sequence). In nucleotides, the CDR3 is TGTGCCAGCAGCTTGGTAGGGGGGGGACACACCGGGGAGCTGTTTTTT. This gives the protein CASSLVGGGHTGELFF.

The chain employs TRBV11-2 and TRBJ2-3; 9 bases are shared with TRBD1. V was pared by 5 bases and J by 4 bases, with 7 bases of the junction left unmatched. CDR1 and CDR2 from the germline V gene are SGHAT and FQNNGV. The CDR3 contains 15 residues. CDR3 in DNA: TGTGCCAGCAGCCCCACAGGGGGCGGGGCAGATACGCAGTATTTT. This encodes CASSPTGGGADTQYF.

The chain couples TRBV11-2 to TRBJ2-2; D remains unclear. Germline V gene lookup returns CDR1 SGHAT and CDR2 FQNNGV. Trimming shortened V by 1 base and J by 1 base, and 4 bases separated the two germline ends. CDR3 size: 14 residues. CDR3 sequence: CASSLAGNTGELFF. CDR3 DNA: TGTGCCAGCAGCTTAGCGGGGAACACCGGGGAGCTGTTTTTT. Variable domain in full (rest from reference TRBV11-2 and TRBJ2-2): EAGVAQSPRYKIIEKRQSVAFWCNPISGHATLYWYQQILGQGPKLLIQFQNNGVVDDSQLPKDRFSAERLKGVDSTLKIQPAKLEDSAVYLCASSLAGNTGELFFGEGSRLTVL.

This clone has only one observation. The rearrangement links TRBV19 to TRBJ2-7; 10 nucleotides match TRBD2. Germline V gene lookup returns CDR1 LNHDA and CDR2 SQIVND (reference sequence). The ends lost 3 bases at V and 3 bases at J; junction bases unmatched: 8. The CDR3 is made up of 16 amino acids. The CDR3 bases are TGTGCCAGTAGTATCCCCATAGCGGGGGGCCGCTACGAGCAGTACTTC. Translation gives CASSIPIAGGRYEQYF.

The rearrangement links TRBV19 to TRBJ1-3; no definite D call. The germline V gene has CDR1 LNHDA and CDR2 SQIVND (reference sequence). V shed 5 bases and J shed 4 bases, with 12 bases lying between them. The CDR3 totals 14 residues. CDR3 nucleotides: TGTGCCAGTAGTCAGACGGGGTCCGGAAACACCATATATTTT. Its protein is CASSQTGSGNTIYF.